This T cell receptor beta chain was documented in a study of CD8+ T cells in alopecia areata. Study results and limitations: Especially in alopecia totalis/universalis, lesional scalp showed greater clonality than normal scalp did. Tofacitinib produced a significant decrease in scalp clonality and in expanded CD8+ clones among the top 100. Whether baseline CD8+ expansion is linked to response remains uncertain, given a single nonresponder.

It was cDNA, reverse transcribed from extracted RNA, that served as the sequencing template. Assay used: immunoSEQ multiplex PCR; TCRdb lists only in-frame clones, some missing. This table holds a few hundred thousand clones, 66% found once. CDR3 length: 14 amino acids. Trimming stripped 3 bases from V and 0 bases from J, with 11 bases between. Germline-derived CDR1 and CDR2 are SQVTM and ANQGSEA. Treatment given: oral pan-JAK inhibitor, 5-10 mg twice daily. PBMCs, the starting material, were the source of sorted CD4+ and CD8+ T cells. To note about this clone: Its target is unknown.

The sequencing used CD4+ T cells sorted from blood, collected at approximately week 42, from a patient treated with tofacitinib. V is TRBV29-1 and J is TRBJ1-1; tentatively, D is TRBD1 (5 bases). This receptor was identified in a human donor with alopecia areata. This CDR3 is CSVEVQGLNTEAFF. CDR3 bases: TGCAGCGTTGAGGTCCAGGGTTTGAACACTGAAGCTTTCTTT.